This is a list of T cell receptor beta chains from one sample in a study of CD8 T cells in Susac syndrome. TCRdb fed the immunoSEQ multiplex PCR reads into MiXCR, producing one record per CDR3 protein. Of roughly 80,000 distinct CDR3 sequences listed, roughly 91% were seen once; the top ten hold about 0.52%. Sequenced: CD4+ T cells from PBMCs. The source is a human donor with Susac syndrome. The conserved cysteine and the conserved F or W are not part of the CDR3 here. Each record gives: CDR3 protein, D gene, J gene, V gene. A D gene is named only where the DNA matches it firmly.

ATSGALGYNEQF	-	TRBJ2-1	TRBV27
ASMGLAGSLLF	TRBD2	TRBJ2-1	TRBV2
ASSWTSGIPRDTQY	TRBD2	TRBJ2-3	TRBV4-1
ASRFDSNSNQPQH	-	TRBJ1-5	TRBV2
ASSRTGPGETQY	TRBD1	TRBJ2-5	TRBV5-6
ASSLDKGLANEQF	-	TRBJ2-1	TRBV5-6
ASSMVAGGRNEQF	TRBD2	TRBJ2-1	TRBV19
ASSFTATPGQQETQY	TRBD1	TRBJ2-5	TRBV7-2
ASSQEEGSGANEQF	TRBD2	TRBJ2-1	TRBV4-2
ASSFQVDLEAF	-	TRBJ1-1	TRBV11-2
AVGRPYNEQF	-	TRBJ2-1	TRBV6-2/TRBV6-3
ASSLQGGEQY	-	TRBJ2-7	TRBV27
ASSIEINQPQH	-	TRBJ1-5	TRBV19
ASSFGQGASPSYGYT	TRBD1	TRBJ1-2	TRBV19
AISELGGDSYEQY	-	TRBJ2-7	TRBV10-3
ASSSATTGSGNTIY	-	TRBJ1-3	TRBV7-2
AITHGSNQPQH	-	TRBJ1-5	TRBV10-3
ASSSNPGQGEDEQF	TRBD1	TRBJ2-1	TRBV18
SAGPQGVRGNEQY	TRBD1	TRBJ2-7	TRBV20-1
ASNSKRTNPGY	-	TRBJ2-5	TRBV7-9
ASSPRDSWQPQH	TRBD1	TRBJ1-5	TRBV6-5
ASSYSLGRGGPNEQF	-	TRBJ2-1	TRBV6-5
ASSALAGGRTYEQY	TRBD2	TRBJ2-7	TRBV6-1
ASSSFRDRRVNIQY	TRBD1	TRBJ2-4	TRBV28
AGRGSGDYEQY	-	TRBJ2-7	TRBV30
ASSTEEYNEQF	-	TRBJ2-1	TRBV6-4
ASSRTAEQY	-	TRBJ2-7	TRBV12-3/TRBV12-4
ASSPGHESSYEQY	-	TRBJ2-7	TRBV5-1
ASRTADISTDTQY	-	TRBJ2-3	TRBV6-5